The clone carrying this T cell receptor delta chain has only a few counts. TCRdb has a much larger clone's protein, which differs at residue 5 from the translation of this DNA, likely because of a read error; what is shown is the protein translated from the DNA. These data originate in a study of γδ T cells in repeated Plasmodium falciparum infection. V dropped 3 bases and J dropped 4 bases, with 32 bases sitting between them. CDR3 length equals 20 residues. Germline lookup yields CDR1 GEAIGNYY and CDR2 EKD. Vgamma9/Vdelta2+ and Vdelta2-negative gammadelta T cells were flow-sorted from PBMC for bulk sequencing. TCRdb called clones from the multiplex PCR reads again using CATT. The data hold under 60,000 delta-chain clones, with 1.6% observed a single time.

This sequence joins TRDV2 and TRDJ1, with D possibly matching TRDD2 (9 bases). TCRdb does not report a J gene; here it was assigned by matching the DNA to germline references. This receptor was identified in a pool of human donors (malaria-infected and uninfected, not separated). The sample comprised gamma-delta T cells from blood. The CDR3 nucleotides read TGTGCCTGTGACGCCTCGCCCTCCTTCCTACCTTTACTGGGGGGCGATAAACTCATCTTT. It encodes CACDASPSFLPLLGGDKLIF.